These 29 T cell receptor beta chains were sequenced from one sample in a study of regulatory T cells in long-lasting Graves disease. In building TCR beta libraries, iRepertoire HTBI primers were used together with Arm-PCR of CDR3 regions. TCRdb fed the multiplex PCR reads into MiXCR, producing one record per CDR3 protein. This sample has 400,000 to 500,000 distinct CDR3 sequences; 21% occur once, and the top ten carry approximately 14%. Stated time point: persistent/refractory GD, antithyroid drugs over 5 years with positive TRAb. Generation of the TCR library employed RNA extracted from PBMCs. The sequencing here drew on peripheral blood mononuclear cells (PBMCs), taken when the disease was refractory, from a patient treated with antithyroid drugs. Receptor source: a female donor with Graves disease.

Ten or more counts support this clonotype. The rearrangement joins TRBV7-9 to TRBJ2-7; D unresolved. This CDR3 has 12 residues. Germline-derived CDR1 and CDR2 are SEHNR and FQNEAQ (reference sequence). The V and J ends lost 4 bases and 6 bases respectively, with 10 bases between them. The CDR3 bases are TGTGCCAGCAGCTCAGACGGACGCGAGCAGTACTTC. It translates to CASSSDGREQYF. Based on the CDR3 plus reference TRBV7-9 and TRBJ2-7, the full variable domain is DTGVSQNPRHKITKRGQNVTFRCDPISEHNRLYWYRQTLGQGPEFLTYFQNEAQLEKSRLLSDRFSAERPKGSFSTLEIQRTEQGDSAMYLCASSSDGREQYFGPGTRLTVT.

About this clonotype: The junction departs from germline at one end; a sequencing error may be responsible. The rearrangement joins TRBV7-7 to TRBJ2-5, with D possibly being TRBD2 (5 bases). This CDR3 region has 15 residues. Germline V CDR1 and CDR2: SSHAT, FNYEAQ (reference sequence). The CDR3 DNA is TGTGCTAGCAGCTTAGTAGGAAGCCCGGGGGAGACCCAGTACTTC. Its translation is CASSLVGSPGETQYF.

CDR3: CAGTRLAGVGETQYF. The CDR3 nucleotides read TGTGCCGGCACCAGACTAGCGGGAGTTGGGGAGACCCAGTACTTC. The chain uses TRBV3-1 and TRBJ2-5; 12 bases fit TRBD2. V dropped 11 bases and J dropped 5; count of bases not matched to a gene: 12. Germline assignment: CDR1 LGHDT and CDR2 YNNKEL (reference sequence). This CDR3 region has 15 residues.

The genes are TRBV9 and TRBJ2-2, with 7 bases fitting TRBD2. J lost 5 bases, V lost 3 bases, and 4 bases had no gene match. Looked up from germline, CDR1 is SGDLS and CDR2 is YYNGEE. CDR3 size: 14 residues. CDR3 loop: CASSGQLATGELFF. CDR3 bases: TGTGCCAGCAGCGGCCAACTAGCGACCGGGGAGCTGTTTTTT.

This chain joins TRBV6-1 and TRBJ1-3; D is unclear. The CDR3 is 14 amino acids. V lost 7 bases to trimming and J lost 0 bases, with 10 bases between them. CDR1 MNHNS and CDR2 SASEGT come from the germline V gene. Here the CDR3 DNA reads TGTGCCAGCAAGGACTTGAACTCTGGAAACACCATATATTTT. Its protein product is CASKDLNSGNTIYF.

This clonotype was observed many times. The chain joins TRBV27 to TRBJ2-2; tentative D call: TRBD2 (6 bases). Germline CDR1 and CDR2: MNHEY and SMNVEV (reference sequence). The CDR3 is made up of 14 amino acids. V was trimmed by 5 bases and J by 5 bases, leaving 12 bases between them. Here the CDR3 reads CASSGGGTTGELFF. CDR3 sequence (DNA): TGTGCCAGCAGTGGAGGCGGGACTACCGGGGAGCTGTTTTTT.

Details on this clonotype: A much bigger clone sits one base away, suggesting this may be a read error. V is TRBV7-9 and J is TRBJ2-3; the D is unclear. The J call may be incorrect, as the DNA end agrees better with TRBJ2-5. From germline, CDR1 is SEHNR and CDR2 FQNEAQ (reference sequence). The CDR3 spans 12 residues. In DNA form, the CDR3 reads TGTGCCAGCGGCGACCATAGGGAGACCCAGTACTTC. Amino acids: CASGDHRETQYF.

V usage is TRBV5-1 and J usage is TRBJ2-5; TRBD2 aligns across 9 bases. This CDR3 comprises 14 residues. Germline trimming cut 5 bases from V and 5 bases from J; bases unmatched to any gene: 7. The germline CDR1 and CDR2 sequences are SGHRS and YFSETQ. CDR3 residues: CASSQRGARETQYF. The DNA for the CDR3 is TGCGCCAGCAGTCAGCGGGGGGCGCGGGAGACCCAGTACTTC.

This clonotype appeared many times. The chain is built from TRBV27 and TRBJ2-5; unclear D gene. CDR1 is MNHEY, CDR2 SMNVEV, per germline (reference sequence). The V and J ends lost 4 bases and 4 bases respectively, with 7 bases between them. The CDR3 is 12 residues long. CDR3 region: CASSSVGETQYF. CDR3 nucleotides: TGTGCCAGCAGTTCCGTGGGAGAGACCCAGTACTTC.

This clonotype was found many times. The J gene is TRBJ2-5, the V gene TRBV11-2; the match to TRBD1 covers 7 bases. Per the germline V gene, CDR1 is SGHAT and CDR2 is FQNNGV. The CDR3 covers 16 residues. J was trimmed by 1 base and V by 5 bases; bases with no gene match: 10. CDR3 amino acids: CASSIKTGLVQETQYF. The CDR3 coding sequence is TGTGCCAGCAGCATCAAGACAGGGTTAGTCCAAGAGACCCAGTACTTC.

The CDR3 DNA reads as TGTGCCAGCAGCGCCCAGGAAGCGGGCAAGACCTACGAGCAGTACTTC. It translates to CASSAQEAGKTYEQYF. This chain joins TRBV18 and TRBJ2-7; tentative D call: TRBD2 (6 bases). CDR3 length: 16 residues. Per the germline V gene, CDR1 is KGHSH and CDR2 is LQKENI. V lost 8 bases, J lost 2 bases, and 22 bases lay in between.

The chain has TRBV7-9 and TRBJ2-1; TRBD1 might be the D (6 bases). Germline V gives CDR1 SEHNR, CDR2 FQNEAQ (reference sequence). V was shortened by 5 bases and J by 6 bases, with 17 bases between the two germline ends. The CDR3 totals 15 residues. CDR3 DNA: TGTGCCAGCAGCCCATTTAATCAGGGGAGCAATGAGCAGTTCTTC. It specifies CASSPFNQGSNEQFF.

V and J are TRBV12-3 or TRBV12-4 and TRBJ2-7; TRBD1 aligns across 9 bases. This CDR3 is built from 16 residues. With 4 bases clipped from V and 2 bases from J, the junction kept 9 bases outside the gene matches. CDR3 in DNA: TGTGCCAGCAGTTACCAAGGGGGGACAGGGCCCTACGAGCAGTACTTC. It translates to CASSYQGGTGPYEQYF.

This clonotype was found many times. The chain's CDR3 is CASSPPSGFSYEQYF. Here the CDR3 DNA reads TGTGCCAGCAGCCCACCCTCGGGATTTTCCTACGAGCAGTACTTC. J is TRBJ2-7 and V is TRBV28; a possible D gene is TRBD2 (5 bases). The germline V and J ends were trimmed by 6 bases and 1 base, with 16 bases remaining between them. The CDR3 has 15 amino acids. Germline-derived CDR1 and CDR2 are MDHEN and SYDVKM.

There are many counts of this clonotype. Here the CDR3 DNA reads TGTGCCAGCAGTTTATTAGCGAGAAGGACAGGGGGTTTCCAAGAGACCCAGTACTTC. Residues: CASSLLARRTGGFQETQYF. The chain is built from TRBV27 and TRBJ2-5, with 10 bases matching TRBD1. V lost 1 base and J lost 1; bases outside the gene matches: 12. In germline, CDR1 is MNHEY, CDR2 SMNVEV (reference sequence). The CDR3 loop spans 19 amino acids.

This clonotype was found many times. This chain uses TRBV11-1 with TRBJ2-2; 11 bases align to TRBD2. Losses at the gene ends were 5 bases for V and 5 bases for J; bases not matched to a gene: 4. The germline V gene has CDR1 SGHAT and CDR2 FQDESV (reference sequence). CDR3 length: 15 residues. This chain's CDR3 is CASSPLAGDTGELFF. DNA for the CDR3: TGTGCCAGCAGCCCACTAGCGGGAGATACCGGGGAGCTGTTTTTT.

This clonotype was counted many times. The chain couples TRBV28 to TRBJ1-5; TRBD1 matches at 7 bases. The V gene's germline CDR1 is MDHEN and CDR2 SYDVKM. This CDR3 has 18 residues. V lost 0 bases and J lost 3; bases outside the gene matches: 11. CDR3: CASSLWAAGGGVNQPQHF. CDR3 bases: TGTGCCAGCAGTTTATGGGCGGCAGGGGGAGGGGTCAATCAGCCCCAGCATTTT.

V usage is TRBV3-1 and J usage is TRBJ2-6, with TRBD2 as a possible D gene (6 bases). Germline CDR1 is LGHDT and CDR2 is YNNKEL (reference sequence). This CDR3 contains 17 residues. V lost 4 bases, J lost 2 bases, and 15 bases lay in between. The CDR3 region is CASSRSGVGAGANVLTF. CDR3 DNA: TGTGCCAGCAGCCGATCGGGGGTTGGGGCTGGGGCCAACGTCCTGACTTTC.

This clonotype has a handful of counts. V and J are TRBV7-8 and TRBJ1-5, with 10 bases that match TRBD1. Germline CDR1 SGHVS, CDR2 FQNEAQ. CDR3 length: 15 amino acids. Germline trimming cut 5 bases from V and 7 bases from J; bases unmatched to any gene: 8. This chain's CDR3 is CASSKGTGVDQPQHF. The DNA for the CDR3 is TGTGCCAGCAGCAAAGGGACAGGGGTAGACCAGCCCCAGCATTTT.

This clonotype came up once. The chain is built from TRBV5-5 and TRBJ2-7; possibly TRBD1 for D (6 bases). The germline CDR1 and CDR2 sequences are SGHKS and YYEKEE (reference sequence). V lost 4 bases and J 12 bases, leaving 14 bases between the germline ends. The CDR3 is 11 amino acids. The CDR3: CASSVNRVWYF. The CDR3 DNA reads as TGTGCCAGCAGCGTGAACAGGGTCTGGTACTTC.

This clonotype has ten or more counts. The rearrangement uses TRBV12-3 or TRBV12-4 and TRBJ1-1, with D possibly TRBD1 on 5 matching bases. The CDR3 is 16 amino acids. Trimming left V 7 bases short and J 4 bases short, with 22 bases between. The CDR3 DNA is TGTGCCAGCACCCCTTATTTGGGGACCCGAGGCACTGAAGCTTTCTTT. Translation: CASTPYLGTRGTEAFF.

In its sample, this clonotype was seen many times. J is TRBJ2-7 and V is TRBV5-1; D may be TRBD2 (5 bases). Deletions cut 1 base from V and 5 bases from J, with 13 bases between. Germline CDR1 reads SGHRS; CDR2 reads YFSETQ. The CDR3 spans 14 residues. CDR3 coding DNA: TGCGCCAGCAGCTTGTGGGGAGAGCCTGACGAGCAGTACTTC. It yields the protein CASSLWGEPDEQYF.

CDR3 region: CSAWDRGTEQYF. The CDR3 nucleotides read TGCAGTGCCTGGGACCGGGGGACCGAGCAGTACTTC. This sequence joins TRBV20-1 and TRBJ2-7, with D maybe TRBD2 (6 bases). This CDR3 comprises 12 residues. With 6 bases removed from V and 6 bases from J, the gap between germline ends came to 15 bases. Germline V gives CDR1 DFQATT, CDR2 SNEGSKA (reference sequence).

In its sample, this clonotype was seen many times. The chain is built from TRBV28 and TRBJ2-5; tentatively, D is TRBD2 (5 bases). The CDR3 runs to 13 residues. Per the germline V gene, CDR1 is MDHEN and CDR2 is SYDVKM. Trimming shortened V by 6 bases and J by 5 bases, and 13 bases separated the two germline ends. The CDR3 is CASSPRDRETQYF. The CDR3 nucleotides read TGTGCCAGCAGCCCCCGGGATCGGGAGACCCAGTACTTC.

This clonotype was observed a handful of times. The genes are TRBV20-1 and TRBJ1-2, with a tentative D call TRBD1 (5 bases). Germline assignment: CDR1 DFQATT and CDR2 SNEGSKA (reference sequence). The V end was cut by 2 bases, the J end by 8 bases, with 12 bases between. CDR3 length: 12 residues. This CDR3 reads CSARRQGRGYTF. The CDR3 DNA sequence: TGCAGTGCTAGACGTCAGGGAAGAGGCTACACCTTC.

This clonotype was seen a few times. The V and J genes are TRBV20-1 and TRBJ1-1, with 7 bases that match TRBD1. The CDR3 consists of 14 residues. J lost 1 base, V lost 3 bases, and 5 bases had no gene match. Germline CDR1 DFQATT, CDR2 SNEGSKA (reference sequence). The DNA of the CDR3 is TGCAGTGCTAGTTACGGACAGGCGAACACTGAAGCTTTCTTT. Residues: CSASYGQANTEAFF.

This clonotype showed up many times. The chain uses TRBV28 and TRBJ1-4; 7 nucleotides agree with TRBD1. With V trimmed by 6 bases and J by 6 bases, 7 bases remained unmatched. CDR3 size: 14 residues. Germline V gene data show CDR1 as MDHEN and CDR2 as SYDVKM. The CDR3 spells CASRRQGNHEKLFF. CDR3 DNA sequence: TGTGCCAGCAGACGACAGGGAAACCATGAAAAACTGTTTTTT.

V is TRBV3-1 and J is TRBJ1-1; D gene ambiguous. V was clipped by 0 bases and J by 4 bases, with 9 bases between them. This CDR3 spans 14 amino acids. Per the germline V gene, CDR1 is LGHDT and CDR2 is YNNKEL (reference sequence). This chain's CDR3 is CASSQDSVATEAFF. As DNA, the CDR3 is TGTGCCAGCAGCCAAGATTCGGTCGCCACTGAAGCTTTCTTT.

The chain joins TRBV14 to TRBJ2-2; D is unresolved. V was trimmed by 10 bases and J by 7 bases, leaving 16 bases between them. The germline CDR1 and CDR2 sequences are SGHDN and FVKESK. The CDR3 is 13 amino acids. For the CDR3, the DNA is TGTGCCACGCAGGTTGACGGGTTCGGGGAGCTGTTTTTT. This encodes CATQVDGFGELFF.